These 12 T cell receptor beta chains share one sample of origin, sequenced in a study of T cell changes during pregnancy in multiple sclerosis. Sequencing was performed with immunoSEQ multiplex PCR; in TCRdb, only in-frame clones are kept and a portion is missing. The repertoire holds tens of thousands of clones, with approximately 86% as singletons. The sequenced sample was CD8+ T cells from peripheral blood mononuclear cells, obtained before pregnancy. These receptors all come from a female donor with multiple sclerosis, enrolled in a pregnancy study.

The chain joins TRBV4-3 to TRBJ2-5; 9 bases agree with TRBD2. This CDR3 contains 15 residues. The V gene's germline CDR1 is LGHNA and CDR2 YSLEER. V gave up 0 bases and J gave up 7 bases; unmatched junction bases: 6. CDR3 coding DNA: TGCGCCAGCAGCCAAGATCGGGGACTAGCAGGGACCCAGTACTTC. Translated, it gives CASSQDRGLAGTQYF.

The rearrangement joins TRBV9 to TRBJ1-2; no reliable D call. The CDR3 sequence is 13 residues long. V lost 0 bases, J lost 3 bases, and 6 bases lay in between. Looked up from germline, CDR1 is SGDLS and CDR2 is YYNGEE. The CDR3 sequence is CASSVVQDYGYTF. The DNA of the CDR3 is TGTGCCAGCAGCGTAGTTCAGGACTATGGCTACACCTTC.

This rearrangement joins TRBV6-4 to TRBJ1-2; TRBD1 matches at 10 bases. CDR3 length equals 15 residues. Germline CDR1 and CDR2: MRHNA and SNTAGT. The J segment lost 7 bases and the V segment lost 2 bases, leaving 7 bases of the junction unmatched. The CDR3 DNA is TGTGCCAGCAGTGACACGACAGGGGGCCATTCTGGCTACACCTTC. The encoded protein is CASSDTTGGHSGYTF.

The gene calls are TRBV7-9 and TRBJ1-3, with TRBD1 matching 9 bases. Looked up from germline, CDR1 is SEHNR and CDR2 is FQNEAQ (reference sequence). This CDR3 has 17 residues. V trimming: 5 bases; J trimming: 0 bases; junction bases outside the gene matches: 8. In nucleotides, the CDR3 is TGTGCCAGCAGCGCGCCGGGACAGGGCCGCTCTGGAAACACCATATATTTT. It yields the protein CASSAPGQGRSGNTIYF.

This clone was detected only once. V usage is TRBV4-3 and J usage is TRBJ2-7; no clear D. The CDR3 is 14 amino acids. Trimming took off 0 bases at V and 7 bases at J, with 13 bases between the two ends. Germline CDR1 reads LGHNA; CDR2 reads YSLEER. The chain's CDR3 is CASSQDPEAKEQYF. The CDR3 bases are TGCGCCAGCAGCCAAGATCCCGAAGCGAAGGAGCAGTACTTC.

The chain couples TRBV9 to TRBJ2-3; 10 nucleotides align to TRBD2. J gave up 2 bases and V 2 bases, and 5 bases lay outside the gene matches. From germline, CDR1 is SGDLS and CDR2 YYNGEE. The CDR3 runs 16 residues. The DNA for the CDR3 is TGTGCCAGCAGCGTGCCGACTAGCGGGCCCACAGATACGCAGTATTTT. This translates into CASSVPTSGPTDTQYF. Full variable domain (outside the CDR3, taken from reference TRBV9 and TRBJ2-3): DSGVTQTPKHLITATGQRVTLRCSPRSGDLSVYWYQQSLDQGLQFLIQYYNGEERAKGNILERFSAQQFPDLHSELNLSSLELGDSALYFCASSVPTSGPTDTQYFGPGTRLTVL.

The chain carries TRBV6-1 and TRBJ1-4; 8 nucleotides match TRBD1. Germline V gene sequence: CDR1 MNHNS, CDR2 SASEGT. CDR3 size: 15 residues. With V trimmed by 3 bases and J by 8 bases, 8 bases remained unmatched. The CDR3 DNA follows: TGTGCCAGCAGTGAGACCGGGACAGGTTCCGAAAAACTGTTTTTT. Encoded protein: CASSETGTGSEKLFF.

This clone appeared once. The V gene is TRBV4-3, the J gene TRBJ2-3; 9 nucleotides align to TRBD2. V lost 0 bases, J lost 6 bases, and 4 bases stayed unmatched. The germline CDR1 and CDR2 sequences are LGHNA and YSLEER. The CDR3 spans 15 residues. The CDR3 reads CASSQDGGGADTQYF. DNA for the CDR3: TGCGCCAGCAGCCAAGATGGCGGGGGGGCCGATACGCAGTATTTT.

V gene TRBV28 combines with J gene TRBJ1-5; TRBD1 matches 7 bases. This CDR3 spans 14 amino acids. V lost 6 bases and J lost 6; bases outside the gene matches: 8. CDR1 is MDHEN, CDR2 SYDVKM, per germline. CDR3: CASRPGQEVQPQHF. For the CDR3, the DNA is TGTGCCAGCAGGCCCGGACAGGAGGTTCAGCCCCAGCATTTT. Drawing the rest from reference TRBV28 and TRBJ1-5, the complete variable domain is DVKVTQSSRYLVKRTGEKVFLECVQDMDHENMFWYRQDPGLGLRLIYFSYDVKMKEKGDIPEGYSVSREKKERFSLILESASTNQTSMYLCASRPGQEVQPQHFGDGTRLSIL.

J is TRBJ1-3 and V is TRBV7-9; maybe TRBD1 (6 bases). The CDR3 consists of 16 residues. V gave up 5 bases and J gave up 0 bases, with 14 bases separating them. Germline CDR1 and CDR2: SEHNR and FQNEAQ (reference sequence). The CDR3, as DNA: TGTGCCAGCAGCCCTAGACAGGAGATCTCTGGAAACACCATATATTTT. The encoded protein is CASSPRQEISGNTIYF.

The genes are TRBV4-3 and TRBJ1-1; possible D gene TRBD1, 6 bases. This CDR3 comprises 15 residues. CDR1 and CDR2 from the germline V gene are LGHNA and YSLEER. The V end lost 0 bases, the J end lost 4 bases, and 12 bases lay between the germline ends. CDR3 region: CASSQDQGLSTEAFF. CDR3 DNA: TGCGCCAGCAGCCAAGACCAGGGGCTGAGCACTGAAGCTTTCTTT.

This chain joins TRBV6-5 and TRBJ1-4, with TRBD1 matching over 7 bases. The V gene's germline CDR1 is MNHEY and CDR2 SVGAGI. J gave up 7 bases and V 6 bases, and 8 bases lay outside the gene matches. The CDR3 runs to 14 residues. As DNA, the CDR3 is TGTGCCAGCAGCCCACAGGGGTGGAGTGAAAAACTGTTTTTT. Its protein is CASSPQGWSEKLFF.